This T cell receptor (beta chain) was profiled in a study of hypomethylating agent response in myelodysplastic syndrome. Study background: Roughly six patients responded with complete response or hematologic improvement; roughly 5 did not.

Study results and caveats: Analysis covered a small cohort of just about ten patients. Shared GLIPH2 clusters possibly recognizing novel MDS antigens remain unconfirmed.

The germline V gene encodes CDR1 MNHNS and CDR2 SASEGT. Trimming pared 8 bases from V and 2 bases from J, leaving 10 bases between. The CDR3 has 13 amino acids. Bulk bone marrow was analyzed without sorting T-cell subsets. About this clone: What it binds is unknown.

The table came from immunoSEQ multiplex PCR; TCRdb's copy has only in-frame clones and leaves some out. The sample contains about 4,500 clones, roughly four fifths of which appear only once. The chain is built from TRBV6-1 and TRBJ1-5; the D is unclear. Specimen: bone marrow, collected before or after starting hypomethylating agent treatment for myelodysplastic syndrome (not recorded which). This TCR was sampled from a human donor with myelodysplastic syndrome. CDR3 sequence (DNA): TGTGCCAGCTGGACCATGGGCAATCAGCCCCAGCATTTT. This translates into CASWTMGNQPQHF.